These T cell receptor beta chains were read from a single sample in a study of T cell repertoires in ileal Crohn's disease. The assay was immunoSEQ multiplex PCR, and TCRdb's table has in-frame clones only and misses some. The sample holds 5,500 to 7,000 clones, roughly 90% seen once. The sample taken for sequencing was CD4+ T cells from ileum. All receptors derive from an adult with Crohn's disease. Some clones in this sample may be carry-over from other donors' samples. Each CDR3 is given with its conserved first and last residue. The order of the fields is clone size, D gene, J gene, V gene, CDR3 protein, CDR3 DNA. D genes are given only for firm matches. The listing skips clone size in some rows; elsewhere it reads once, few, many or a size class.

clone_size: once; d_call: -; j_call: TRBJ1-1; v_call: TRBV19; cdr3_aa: CASRGKTSGVTEAFF; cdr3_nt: TGTGCCAGTAGAGGCAAGACATCGGGGGTGACTGAAGCTTTCTTT
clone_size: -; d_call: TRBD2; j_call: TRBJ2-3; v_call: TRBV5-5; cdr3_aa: CASSLTSGSKDTQYF; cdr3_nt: TGTGCCAGCAGCTTGACTAGCGGGAGCAAGGATACGCAGTATTTT
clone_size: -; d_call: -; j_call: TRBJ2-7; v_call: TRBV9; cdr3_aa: CASSVEDYSYEQYF; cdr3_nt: TGTGCCAGCAGCGTAGAGGACTACTCCTACGAGCAGTACTTC
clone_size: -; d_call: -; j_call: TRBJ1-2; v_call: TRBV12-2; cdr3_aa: CASRFSKQGVYGYTF; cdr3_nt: TGTGCAAGTCGCTTTTCCAAACAGGGGGTCTATGGCTACACCTTC
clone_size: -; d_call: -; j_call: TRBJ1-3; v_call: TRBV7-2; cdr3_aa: CASSLILRDGRNTIYF; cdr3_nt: TGTGCCAGCAGCTTAATCCTCAGGGATGGTAGAAACACCATATATTTT
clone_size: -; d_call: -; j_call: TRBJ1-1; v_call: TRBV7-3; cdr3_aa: CASSSQENTEAFF; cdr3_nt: TGTGCCAGCAGCTCACAGGAGAACACTGAAGCTTTCTTT
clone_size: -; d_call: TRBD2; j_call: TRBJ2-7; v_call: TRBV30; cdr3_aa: CAWSVRRLAVYEQYF; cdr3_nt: TGTGCCTGGAGTGTACGCCGACTAGCGGTTTACGAGCAGTACTTC
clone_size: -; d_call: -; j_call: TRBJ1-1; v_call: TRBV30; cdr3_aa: CAWREGTEAFF; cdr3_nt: TGTGCCTGGAGAGAGGGCACTGAAGCTTTCTTT
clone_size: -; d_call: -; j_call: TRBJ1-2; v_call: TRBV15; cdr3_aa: CATSRAGQGYGYTF; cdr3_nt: TGTGCCACCAGCAGAGCCGGCCAGGGATATGGCTACACCTTC
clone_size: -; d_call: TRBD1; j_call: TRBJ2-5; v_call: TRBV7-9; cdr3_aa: CASSPWTGSRLSVLETQYF; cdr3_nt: TGTGCCAGCAGCCCATGGACAGGGTCTAGGCTATCGGTTTTAGAGACCCAGTACTTC
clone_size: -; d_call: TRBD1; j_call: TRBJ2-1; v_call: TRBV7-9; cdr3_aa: CASSLVDRAYNEQFF; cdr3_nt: TGTGCCAGCAGCTTGGTCGACAGGGCCTACAATGAGCAGTTCTTC
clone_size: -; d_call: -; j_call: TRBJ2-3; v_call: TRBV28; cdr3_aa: CASQPPRQGIRDTQYF; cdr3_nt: TGTGCCAGCCAGCCCCCAAGGCAGGGGATCAGAGATACGCAGTATTTT
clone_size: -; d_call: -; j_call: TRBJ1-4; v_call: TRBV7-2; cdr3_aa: CASSSRGGRFEKLFF; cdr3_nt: TGTGCCAGCAGCTCGCGCGGGGGGCGGTTTGAAAAACTGTTTTTT
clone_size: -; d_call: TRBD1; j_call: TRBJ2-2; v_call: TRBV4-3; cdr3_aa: CASSQGQGFYTGELFF; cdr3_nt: TGCGCCAGCAGCCAAGGACAGGGTTTCTACACCGGGGAGCTGTTTTTT
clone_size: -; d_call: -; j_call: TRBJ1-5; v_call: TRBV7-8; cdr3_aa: CASSLGSGSNQPQHF; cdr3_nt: TGTGCCAGCAGCCTAGGGTCGGGATCCAATCAGCCCCAGCATTTT
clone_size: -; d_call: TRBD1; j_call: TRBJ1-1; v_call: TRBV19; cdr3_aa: CASVDRGNLNTEAFF; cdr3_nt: TGTGCCAGTGTAGACAGGGGGAACTTGAACACTGAAGCTTTCTTT
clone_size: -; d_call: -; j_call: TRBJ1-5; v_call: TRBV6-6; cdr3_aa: CASSNTGTPQHF; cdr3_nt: TGTGCCAGCAGTAATACAGGGACGCCCCAGCATTTT
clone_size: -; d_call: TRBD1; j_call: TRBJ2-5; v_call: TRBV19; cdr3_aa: CASRTGRETQYF; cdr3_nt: TGTGCCTCCCGGACAGGGAGGGAGACCCAGTACTTC
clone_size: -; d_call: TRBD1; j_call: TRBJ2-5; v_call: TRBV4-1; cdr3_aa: CASSQEGTGPRQETQYF; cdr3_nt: TGCGCCAGCAGCCAAGAGGGGACAGGGCCGAGGCAAGAGACCCAGTACTTC
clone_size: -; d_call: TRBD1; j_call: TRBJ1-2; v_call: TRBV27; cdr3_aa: CASRLGQGNYGYTF; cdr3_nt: TGTGCCAGCAGACTAGGACAGGGGAACTATGGCTACACCTTC
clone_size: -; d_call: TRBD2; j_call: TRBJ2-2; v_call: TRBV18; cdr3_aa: CASSPGLAGGTGELFF; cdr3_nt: TGTGCCAGCTCACCCGGACTAGCGGGAGGCACCGGGGAGCTGTTTTTT